The 25 T cell receptor beta chains below were found in one sample sequenced in a study of spatial heterogeneity in lung cancer. Time point specified: sample taken at primary tumor resection. Whole RNA was taken from tumor, nontumor lung or frozen PBMC; it was then sequenced unsorted. TCRdb re-called the 5' RACE reads with MiXCR, one entry per CDR3 protein. The table has about 15,000 distinct CDR3 sequences, approximately 7.5% seen once. The sequenced sample was PBMCs, obtained at surgery. These receptors were collected from a female donor with early-stage non-small cell lung cancer.

In this sample, this clonotype turned up many times. The chain carries TRBV7-9 and TRBJ2-5; a weak D match, TRBD1 (6 bases). V was trimmed by 2 bases and J by 1 base, leaving 14 bases between them. From germline, CDR1 is SEHNR and CDR2 FQNEAQ (reference sequence). This CDR3 region has 16 residues. The CDR3 DNA reads as TGTGCCAGCAGCTTATCAAGGGGGATTAGCCAAGAGACCCAGTACTTC. Translated: CASSLSRGISQETQYF.

This clonotype was seen repeatedly, ten times or more. The chain carries TRBV14 and TRBJ1-1; D may be TRBD1 (5 bases). Per germline, CDR1 SGHDN and CDR2 FVKESK. The CDR3 loop spans 13 amino acids. With 4 bases removed from V and 5 bases from J, the gap between germline ends came to 11 bases. CDR3 protein: CASSLKRGTEAFF. Here the CDR3 DNA reads TGTGCCAGCAGCCTGAAGAGGGGTACTGAAGCTTTCTTT. The whole variable domain, filled in from reference TRBV14 and TRBJ1-1, reads EAGVTQFPSHSVIEKGQTVTLRCDPISGHDNLYWYRRVMGKEIKFLLHFVKESKQDESGMPNNRFLAERTGGTYSTLKVQPAELEDSGVYFCASSLKRGTEAFFGQGTRLTVV.

This clonotype has ten or more counts. The V gene is TRBV27, the J gene TRBJ1-1, with D possibly matching TRBD1 (6 bases). V gave up 8 bases and J gave up 14 bases, with 21 bases separating them. Germline-derived CDR1 and CDR2 are MNHEY and SMNVEV (reference sequence). The CDR3 sequence is 12 residues long. The DNA for the CDR3 is TGTGCCAGCGGATATAATACAGGACAGCCCTTCTTT. Amino acid sequence: CASGYNTGQPFF.

J is TRBJ2-3 and V is TRBV12-3 or TRBV12-4, with 12 bases matching TRBD2. This CDR3 is 16 amino acids long. Trimming removed 3 bases from V and 4 bases from J; junction bases left unmatched: 5. CDR3 amino acids: CASSFRASGRADTQYF. The CDR3 DNA reads as TGTGCCAGCAGTTTTCGGGCTAGCGGGAGGGCAGATACGCAGTATTTT.

This clonotype occurred many times. V is TRBV7-2 and J is TRBJ2-3, with D possibly being TRBD1 (5 bases). Germline loops: CDR1 SGHTA, CDR2 FQGNSA. Deletions cut 1 base from V and 5 bases from J, with 13 bases between. There are 15 residues in the CDR3. As DNA, the CDR3 is TGTGCCAGCAGCTTAGAAGCCCAGGGTATAGATACGCAGTATTTT. This sequence encodes CASSLEAQGIDTQYF.

By its share, this clonotype is medium-sized (0.01 to 0.1%). V is TRBV7-2 and J is TRBJ2-2, with a possible D match to TRBD1 (6 bases). This CDR3 contains 13 residues. The germline V gene encodes CDR1 SGHTA and CDR2 FQGNSA. V lost 5 bases and J lost 8, with 12 bases in between. The CDR3 coding sequence is TGTGCCAGCAGCATTTACAGGGAGGGGGAGCTGTTTTTT. Amino acid sequence: CASSIYREGELFF.

This clonotype was observed at least ten times. This chain joins TRBV6-5 and TRBJ2-2; no reliable D call. V was pared by 4 bases and J by 4 bases, with 13 bases between. The length of the CDR3 is 15 residues. Per the germline V gene, CDR1 is MNHEY and CDR2 is SVGAGI. The CDR3 DNA is TGTGCCAGCAGTTTGACGGTGCATGGCACCGGGGAGCTGTTTTTT. Protein sequence: CASSLTVHGTGELFF.

This clonotype turned up a few times. A clone one base away is much larger, so this may be a read error. The rearrangement joins TRBV6-6 to TRBJ1-1; perhaps TRBD1 as D (6 bases). V was trimmed by 10 bases and J by 4 bases, leaving 22 bases between them. Germline lookup yields CDR1 MNHNY and CDR2 SVGAGI (reference sequence). CDR3 length equals 15 residues. Here the CDR3 reads CANTFRRGPGTEAFF. The CDR3 nucleotides are TGTGCCAACACGTTTCGCAGGGGTCCGGGCACTGAAGCTTTCTTT.

This clonotype was seen at least ten times. The chain combines TRBV11-2 with TRBJ2-7, with D perhaps TRBD1 (5 bases). V was cut by 4 bases and J by 2 bases, with 30 bases left in between. CDR3 size: 20 residues. Germline V gene lookup returns CDR1 SGHAT and CDR2 FQNNGV. Written as DNA, the CDR3 is TGTGCCAGCAGCTCCCGGAAGGGGTCGGATACAGGACACCCTACCTACGAGCAGTACTTC. It yields the protein CASSSRKGSDTGHPTYEQYF.

This clonotype was found many times. The gene calls are TRBV24-1 and TRBJ2-1; D is ambiguous. There are 17 residues in the CDR3. Trimming stripped 3 bases from V and 5 bases from J, with 19 bases between. Germline V CDR1 and CDR2: KGHDR, SFDVKD. The CDR3 is CATSDRPNGRLNNEQFF. The CDR3 DNA is TGTGCCACCAGTGATCGCCCGAACGGTCGCTTGAACAATGAGCAGTTCTTC.

Concerning this clonotype: A much larger clone is a single base away; this may be a read error. J is TRBJ1-4 and V is TRBV20-1, with D tentatively TRBD1 (5 bases). Trimming took 7 bases from V and 8 from J, leaving 17 bases between them. This CDR3 comprises 13 residues. CDR1 is DFQATT, CDR2 SNEGSKA, per germline (reference sequence). This CDR3 is CSVRAGTSEKLFF. CDR3 DNA: TGCAGTGTGAGGGCCGGGACCTCGGAAAAACTGTTTTTT.

This clonotype was picked up many times. This chain links TRBV29-1 with TRBJ1-2; D is unclear. Deletions cut 4 bases from V and 5 bases from J, with 8 bases between. CDR1 is SQVTM, CDR2 ANQGSEA, per germline. This CDR3 is 11 amino acids long. The CDR3 coding sequence is TGCAGCGTTGTTTCCAGATATGGCTACACCTTC. This encodes CSVVSRYGYTF.

This clonotype was detected ten times or more. The V gene is TRBV18, the J gene TRBJ1-1; D is undetermined. The V end was cut by 3 bases, the J end by 4 bases, with 12 bases between. The CDR3 spans 14 residues. Germline-derived CDR1 and CDR2 are KGHSH and LQKENI. The CDR3 is CASSPRGIGTEAFF. For the CDR3, the DNA is TGTGCCAGCTCACCCCGAGGGATCGGCACTGAAGCTTTCTTT.

In its sample, this clonotype was seen a few times. The gene calls are TRBV27 and TRBJ1-1; D is unclear. The V end lost 5 bases, the J end lost 1 base, and 11 bases lay between the germline ends. The CDR3 consists of 14 residues. CDR1 MNHEY and CDR2 SMNVEV come from the germline V gene (reference sequence). This CDR3 is CASSAYRGNTEAFF. The DNA for the CDR3 is TGTGCCAGCAGTGCGTACCGGGGGAACACTGAAGCTTTCTTT.

This clonotype was detected many times. This chain uses TRBV5-1 with TRBJ1-2; tentatively, D is TRBD1 (6 bases). Deletions cut 2 bases from V and 4 bases from J, with 21 bases between. This CDR3 is built from 17 residues. The germline gives CDR1 SGHRS, CDR2 YFSETQ. The DNA of the CDR3 is TGCGCCAGCAGCTTAACTGCCTCTGGGGGCATCCGCTATGGCTACACCTTC. Translating it yields CASSLTASGGIRYGYTF.

This clonotype was detected ten times or more. As DNA, the CDR3 is TGTGCCATCAAGGGGTCTGGAAACACCATATATTTT. Amino acids: CAIKGSGNTIYF. The rearrangement uses TRBV10-3 and TRBJ1-3; possibly TRBD1 for D (5 bases). This CDR3 comprises 12 residues. V gave up 7 bases and J gave up 1 base, with 5 bases separating them. CDR1 is ENHRY, CDR2 SYGVKD, per germline.

The sample holds a few counts of this clonotype. V gene TRBV4-3 combines with J gene TRBJ1-3; a possible D gene is TRBD1 (6 bases). Germline CDR1 LGHNA, CDR2 YSLEER. The CDR3 sequence is 15 residues long. Between the trimmed V and J ends, which lost 6 bases and 0 bases, there was a span of 12 bases. For the CDR3, the DNA is TGCGCCAGCAGGCCCGGACAGACCTCTGGAAACACCATATATTTT. It specifies CASRPGQTSGNTIYF.

This clonotype has ten or more counts. This chain joins TRBV12-3 or TRBV12-4 and TRBJ1-1; 9 nucleotides line up with TRBD1. V trimming: 3 bases; J trimming: 0 bases; junction bases outside the gene matches: 5. The CDR3 consists of 16 residues. The CDR3 DNA is TGTGCCAGCAGTTTTGGGACAGGGTATCTGAACACTGAAGCTTTCTTT. Translating gives CASSFGTGYLNTEAFF.

This clonotype was counted many times. The chain employs TRBV30 and TRBJ1-4, with D perhaps matching TRBD1 (5 bases). V dropped 2 bases and J dropped 3 bases, with 13 bases sitting between them. The CDR3 runs to 15 residues. CDR1 GTSNPN and CDR2 SVGIG come from the germline V gene (reference sequence). CDR3 residues: CAWSSTGLANEKLFF. The CDR3, as DNA: TGTGCCTGGAGTTCAACAGGCCTTGCTAATGAAAAACTGTTTTTT. The full variable domain, in which reference TRBV30 and TRBJ1-4 provide the parts outside the CDR3, is SQTIHQWPATLVQPVGSPLSLECTVEGTSNPNLYWYRQAAGRGLQLLFYSVGIGQISSEVPQNLSASRPQDRQFILSSKKLLLSDSGFYLCAWSSTGLANEKLFFGSGTQLSVL.

This clonotype was detected many times. The V and J genes are TRBV20-1 and TRBJ2-3; tentatively, D is TRBD1 (5 bases). The V end was cut by 1 base, the J end by 8 bases, with 13 bases between. Germline-derived CDR1 and CDR2 are DFQATT and SNEGSKA (reference sequence). This CDR3 has 13 residues. CDR3 sequence: CSARGQQGVTQYF. Here the CDR3 DNA reads TGCAGTGCTAGAGGACAGCAAGGGGTTACGCAGTATTTT.

A few counts support this clonotype. The rearrangement joins TRBV29-1 to TRBJ2-3; possibly TRBD2 for D (6 bases). The V gene's germline CDR1 is SQVTM and CDR2 ANQGSEA. V lost 7 bases to trimming and J lost 1 base, with 18 bases between them. CDR3 length: 15 amino acids. The CDR3 region is CSAPSASVRTDTQYF. In DNA form, the CDR3 reads TGCAGCGCTCCGAGTGCTAGCGTACGCACAGATACGCAGTATTTT.

This clonotype has at least ten counts. The V gene is TRBV5-6, the J gene TRBJ1-2; D unclear. The ends were cut back, 0 bases at V and 8 bases at J, with 5 bases in the middle. Germline V gene sequence: CDR1 SGHDT, CDR2 YYEEEE. The CDR3 has 11 residues. Here the CDR3 reads CASSLAYGYTF. Written as DNA, the CDR3 is TGTGCCAGCAGCTTGGCATACGGCTACACCTTC.

Ten or more counts support this clonotype. V and J are TRBV6-1 and TRBJ2-7, with D possibly being TRBD2 (6 bases). CDR1 and CDR2 from the germline V gene are MNHNS and SASEGT. The V gene lost 8 bases and the J gene lost 4 bases, with 12 bases spanning the gap. The CDR3 loop spans 12 amino acids. The CDR3 DNA reads TGTGCCAGCGGGAGGCCACAATACGAGCAGTACTTC. This translates into CASGRPQYEQYF.

The genes are TRBV7-2 and TRBJ2-3; 14 bases align to TRBD2. The V segment lost 1 base and the J segment 10 bases; nucleotides outside the gene matches: 4. Germline values: CDR1 SGHTA, CDR2 FQGNSA. The CDR3 consists of 15 residues. The CDR3 DNA reads TGTGCCAGCAGCTTAGAGGGACTAGCGGGGGTGGCGCAGTATTTT. As protein: CASSLEGLAGVAQYF.

At least ten counts were recorded for this clonotype. The chain combines TRBV28 with TRBJ1-3, with no clear D. Trimming shortened V by 5 bases and J by 10 bases, and 15 bases separated the two germline ends. Germline V gives CDR1 MDHEN, CDR2 SYDVKM. This CDR3 has 13 residues. The CDR3 sequence: CASSPPGFRTIYF. CDR3 coding DNA: TGTGCCAGCAGTCCCCCGGGGTTTAGGACCATATATTTT.